This TCR beta chain appears in the sequencing data of a study of metastatic and nonmetastatic thyroid tumors. About the research overall: It was across blood and tumor or nodule tissue from malignant and benign thyroid patients that repertoires were compared.

Every patient underwent thyroid surgery untreated. Germline V CDR1 and CDR2: KGHSH, LQKENI. Trimming pared 3 bases from V and 6 bases from J, leaving 12 bases between. This CDR3 has 15 residues. General study findings and limits: For both blood and tumor, malignant thyroid tumors reportedly showed significantly higher TCR beta diversity than benign nodules did.

This clone was observed at least ten times. Its antigen is unidentified. Original processing notes: Variation in CDR3 across clinicopathological groups served as the basis for constructing a distant-metastasis classifier in papillary thyroid cancer. TCRdb re-called clones via MiXCR from the PCR reads. V and J calls and clone size were set by TCRdb, not the authors. The sample lists over 35,000 clones, about a sixth occurring once. The sample comprised tumor tissue. The receptor was derived from a female donor with papillary thyroid cancer or a benign thyroid nodule (not recorded which). Some clones in this sample may be carry-over from other donors' samples. J is TRBJ1-6 and V is TRBV18; D is perhaps TRBD1 (5 bases). CDR3 loop: CASSPAGQINSPLHF. CDR3 sequence (DNA): TGTGCCAGCTCACCGGCGGGGCAGATTAATTCACCCCTCCACTTT.